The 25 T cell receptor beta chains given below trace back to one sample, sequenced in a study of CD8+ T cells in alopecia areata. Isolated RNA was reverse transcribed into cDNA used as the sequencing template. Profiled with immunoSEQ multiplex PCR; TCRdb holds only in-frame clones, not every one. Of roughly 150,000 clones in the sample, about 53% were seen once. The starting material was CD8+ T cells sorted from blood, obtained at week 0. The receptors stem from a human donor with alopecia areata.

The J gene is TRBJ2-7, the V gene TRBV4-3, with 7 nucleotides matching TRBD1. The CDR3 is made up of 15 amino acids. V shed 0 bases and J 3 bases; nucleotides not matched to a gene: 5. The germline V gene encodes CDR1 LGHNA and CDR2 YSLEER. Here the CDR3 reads CASSQDRAGGYEQYF. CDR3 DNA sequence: TGCGCCAGCAGCCAAGATCGCGCAGGGGGCTACGAGCAGTACTTC.

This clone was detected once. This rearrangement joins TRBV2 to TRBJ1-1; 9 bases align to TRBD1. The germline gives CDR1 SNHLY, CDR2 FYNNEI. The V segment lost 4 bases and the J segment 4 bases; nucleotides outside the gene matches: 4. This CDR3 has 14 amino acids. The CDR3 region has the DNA TGTGCCAGCAGTGCCGGACAGGGGCTCACTGAAGCTTTCTTT. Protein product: CASSAGQGLTEAFF.

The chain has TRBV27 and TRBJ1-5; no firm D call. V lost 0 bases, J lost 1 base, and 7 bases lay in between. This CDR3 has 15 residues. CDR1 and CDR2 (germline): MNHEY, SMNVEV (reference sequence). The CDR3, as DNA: TGTGCCAGCAGTTTATCCTTAAGCAGCAATCAGCCCCAGCATTTT. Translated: CASSLSLSSNQPQHF.

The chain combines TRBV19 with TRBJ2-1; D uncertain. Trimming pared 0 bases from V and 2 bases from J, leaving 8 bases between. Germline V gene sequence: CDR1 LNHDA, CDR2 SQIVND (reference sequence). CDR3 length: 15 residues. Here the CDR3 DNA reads TGTGCCAGTAGTATAGATTTCTCAACCTACAATGAGCAGTTCTTC. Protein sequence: CASSIDFSTYNEQFF.

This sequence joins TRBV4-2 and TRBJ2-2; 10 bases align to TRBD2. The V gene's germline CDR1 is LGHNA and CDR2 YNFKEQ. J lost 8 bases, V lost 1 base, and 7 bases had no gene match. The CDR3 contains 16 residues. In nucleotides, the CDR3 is TGTGCCAGCAGCCAAGTGGCTAGCGGGGGAAGTGGGGAGCTGTTTTTT. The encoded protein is CASSQVASGGSGELFF.

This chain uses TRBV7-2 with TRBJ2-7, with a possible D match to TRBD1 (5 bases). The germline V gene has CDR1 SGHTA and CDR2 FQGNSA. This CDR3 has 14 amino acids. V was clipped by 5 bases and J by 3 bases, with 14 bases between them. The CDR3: CASSTGAALYEQYF. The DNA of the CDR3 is TGTGCCAGCAGCACTGGGGCAGCCCTCTACGAGCAGTACTTC.

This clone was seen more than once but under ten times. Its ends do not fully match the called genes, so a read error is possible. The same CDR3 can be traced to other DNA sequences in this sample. In nucleotides, the CDR3 is TGCGCCAGCAGCCAATCGTTGAACAATGAGCAGTTCTTC. It codes for CASSQSLNNEQFF. The chain employs TRBV7-9 and TRBJ2-1; D remains unclear. Germline values: CDR1 SEHNR, CDR2 FQNEAQ (reference sequence). The CDR3 runs to 13 residues.

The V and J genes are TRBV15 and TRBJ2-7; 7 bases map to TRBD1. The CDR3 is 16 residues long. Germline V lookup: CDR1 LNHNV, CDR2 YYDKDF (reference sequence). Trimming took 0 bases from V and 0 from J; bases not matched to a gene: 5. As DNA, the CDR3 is TGTGCCACCAGCAGAGATGAGGCAGGGGGCTCCTACGAGCAGTACTTC. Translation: CATSRDEAGGSYEQYF.

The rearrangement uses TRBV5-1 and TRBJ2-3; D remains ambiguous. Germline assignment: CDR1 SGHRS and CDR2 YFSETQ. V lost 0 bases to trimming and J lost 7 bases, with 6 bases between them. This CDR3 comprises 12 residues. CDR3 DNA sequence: TGCGCCAGCAGCTTGGTTCCAAATACGCAGTATTTT. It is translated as CASSLVPNTQYF.

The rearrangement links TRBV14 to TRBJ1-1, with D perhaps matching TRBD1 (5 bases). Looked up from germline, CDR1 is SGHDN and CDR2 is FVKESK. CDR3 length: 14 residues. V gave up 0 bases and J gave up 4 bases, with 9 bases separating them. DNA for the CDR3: TGTGCCAGCAGCCAAGAGGGCGGGGGCACTGAAGCTTTCTTT. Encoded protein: CASSQEGGGTEAFF.

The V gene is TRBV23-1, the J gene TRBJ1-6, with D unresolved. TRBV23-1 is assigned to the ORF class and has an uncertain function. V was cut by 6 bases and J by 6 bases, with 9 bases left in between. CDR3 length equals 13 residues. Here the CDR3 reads CASSPGGNSPLHF. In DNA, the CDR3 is TGCGCCAGCAGCCCCGGCGGTAATTCACCCCTCCACTTT.

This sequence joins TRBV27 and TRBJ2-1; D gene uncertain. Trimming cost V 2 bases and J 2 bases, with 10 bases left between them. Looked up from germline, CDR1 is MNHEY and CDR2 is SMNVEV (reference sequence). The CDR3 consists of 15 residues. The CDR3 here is CASSLRQRPYNEQFF. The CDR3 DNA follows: TGTGCCAGCAGTTTACGGCAGAGACCCTACAATGAGCAGTTCTTC.

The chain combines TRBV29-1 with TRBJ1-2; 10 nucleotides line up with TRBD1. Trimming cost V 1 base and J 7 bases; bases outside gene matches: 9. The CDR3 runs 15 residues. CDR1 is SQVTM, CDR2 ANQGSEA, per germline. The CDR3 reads CSVEGGTGTGVGYTF. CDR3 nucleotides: TGCAGCGTTGAAGGGGGGACCGGGACAGGGGTTGGCTACACCTTC.

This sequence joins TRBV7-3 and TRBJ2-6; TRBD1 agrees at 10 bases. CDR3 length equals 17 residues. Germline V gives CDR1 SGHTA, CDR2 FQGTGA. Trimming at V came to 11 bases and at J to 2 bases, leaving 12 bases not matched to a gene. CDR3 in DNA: TGTGCCTGCTGCTTTACTGGACAGGGGGCTGGGGCCAACGTCCTGACTTTC. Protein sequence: CACCFTGQGAGANVLTF.

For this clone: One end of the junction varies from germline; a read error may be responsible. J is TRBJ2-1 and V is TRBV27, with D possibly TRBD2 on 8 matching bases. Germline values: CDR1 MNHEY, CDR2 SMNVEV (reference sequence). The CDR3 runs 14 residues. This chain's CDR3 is CASTKTGTRTSPVF. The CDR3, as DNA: TGTGCCAGCACTAAGACAGGGACTAGGACCTCTCCGGTCTTC.

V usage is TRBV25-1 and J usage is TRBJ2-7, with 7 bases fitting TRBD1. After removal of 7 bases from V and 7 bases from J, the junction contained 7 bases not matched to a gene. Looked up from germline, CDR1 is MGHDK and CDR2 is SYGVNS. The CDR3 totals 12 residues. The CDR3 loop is CASTETGREQYF. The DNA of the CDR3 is TGTGCCAGCACTGAGACAGGGCGAGAGCAGTACTTC.

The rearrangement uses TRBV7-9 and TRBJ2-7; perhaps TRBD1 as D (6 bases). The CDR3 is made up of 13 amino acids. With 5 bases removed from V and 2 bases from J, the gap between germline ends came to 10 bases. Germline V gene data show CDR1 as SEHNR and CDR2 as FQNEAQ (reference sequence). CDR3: CASSTRTAYEQYF. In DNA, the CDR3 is TGTGCCAGCAGCACTAGGACAGCCTACGAGCAGTACTTC.

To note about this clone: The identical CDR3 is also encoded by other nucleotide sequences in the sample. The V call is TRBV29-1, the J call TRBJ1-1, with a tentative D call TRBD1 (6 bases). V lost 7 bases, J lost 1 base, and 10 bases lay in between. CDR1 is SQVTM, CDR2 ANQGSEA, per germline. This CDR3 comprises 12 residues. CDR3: CSARDKNTEAFF. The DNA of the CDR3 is TGCAGCGCCCGGGACAAGAACACTGAAGCTTTCTTT. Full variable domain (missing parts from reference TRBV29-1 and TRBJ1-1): SAVISQKPSRDICQRGTSLTIQCQVDSQVTMMFWYRQQPGQSLTLIATANQGSEATYESGFVIDKFPISRPNLTFSTLTVSNMSPEDSSIYLCSARDKNTEAFFGQGTRLTVV.

The CDR3 coding sequence is TGTGCCAGCAGCTTAGGCTCCACGCCTGGAGCTTTCTTT. Translated: CASSLGSTPGAFF. The chain joins TRBV5-6 to TRBJ1-1; D gene unclear. Germline CDR1 and CDR2: SGHDT and YYEEEE. V was pared by 2 bases and J by 10 bases, with 15 bases between. The CDR3 totals 13 residues.

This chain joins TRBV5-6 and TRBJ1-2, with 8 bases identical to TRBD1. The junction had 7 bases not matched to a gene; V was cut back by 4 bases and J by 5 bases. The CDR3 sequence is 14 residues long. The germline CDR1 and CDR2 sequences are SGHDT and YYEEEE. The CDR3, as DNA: TGTGCCAGCAGCCCCGGGACAGGCCGATATGGCTACACCTTC. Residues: CASSPGTGRYGYTF.

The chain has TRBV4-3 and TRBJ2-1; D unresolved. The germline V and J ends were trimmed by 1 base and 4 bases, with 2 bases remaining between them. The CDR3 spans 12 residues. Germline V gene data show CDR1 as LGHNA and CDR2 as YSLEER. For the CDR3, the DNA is TGCGCCAGCAGCCAAGGATACAATGAGCAGTTCTTC. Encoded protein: CASSQGYNEQFF.

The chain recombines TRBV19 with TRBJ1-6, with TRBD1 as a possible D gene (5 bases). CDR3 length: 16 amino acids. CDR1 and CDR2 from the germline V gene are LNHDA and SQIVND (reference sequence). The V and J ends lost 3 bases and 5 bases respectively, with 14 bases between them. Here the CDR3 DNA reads TGTGCCAGTAGTATCCCCCTCCAGGGAAATAATTCACCCCTCCACTTT. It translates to CASSIPLQGNNSPLHF.

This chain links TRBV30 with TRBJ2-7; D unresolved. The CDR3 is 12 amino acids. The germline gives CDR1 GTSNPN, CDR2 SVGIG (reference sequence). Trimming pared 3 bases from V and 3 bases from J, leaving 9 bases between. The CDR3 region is CAWRNILYEQYF. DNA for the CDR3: TGTGCCTGGAGAAACATCCTCTACGAGCAGTACTTC. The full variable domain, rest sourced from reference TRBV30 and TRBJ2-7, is SQTIHQWPATLVQPVGSPLSLECTVEGTSNPNLYWYRQAAGRGLQLLFYSVGIGQISSEVPQNLSASRPQDRQFILSSKKLLLSDSGFYLCAWRNILYEQYFGPGTRLTVT.

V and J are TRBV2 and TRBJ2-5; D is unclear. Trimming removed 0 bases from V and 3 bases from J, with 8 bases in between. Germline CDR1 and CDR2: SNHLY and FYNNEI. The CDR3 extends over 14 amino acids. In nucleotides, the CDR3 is TGTGCCAGCAGTGAAGCGCGCGGTAAAGAGACCCAGTACTTC. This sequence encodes CASSEARGKETQYF.

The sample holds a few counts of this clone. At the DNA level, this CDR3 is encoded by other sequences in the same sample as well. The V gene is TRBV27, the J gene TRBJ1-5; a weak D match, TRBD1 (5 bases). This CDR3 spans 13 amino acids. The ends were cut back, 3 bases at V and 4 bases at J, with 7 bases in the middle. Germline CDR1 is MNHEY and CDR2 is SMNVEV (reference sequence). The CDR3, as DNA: TGTGCCAGCAGTTTCGGACAAAATCAGCCCCAGCATTTT. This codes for CASSFGQNQPQHF.